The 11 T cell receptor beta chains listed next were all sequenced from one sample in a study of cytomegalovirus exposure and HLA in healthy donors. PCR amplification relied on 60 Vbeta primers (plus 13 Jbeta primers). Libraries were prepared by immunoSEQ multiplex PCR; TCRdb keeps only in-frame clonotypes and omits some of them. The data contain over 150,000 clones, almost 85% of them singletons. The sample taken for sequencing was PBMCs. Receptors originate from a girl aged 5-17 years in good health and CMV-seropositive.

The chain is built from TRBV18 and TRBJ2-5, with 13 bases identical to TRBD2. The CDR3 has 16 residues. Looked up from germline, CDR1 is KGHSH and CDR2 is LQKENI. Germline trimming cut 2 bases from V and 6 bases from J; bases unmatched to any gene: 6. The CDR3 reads CASSPTTSGGRKTQYF. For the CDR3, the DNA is TGTGCCAGCTCACCAACGACTAGCGGGGGGAGAAAGACCCAGTACTTC. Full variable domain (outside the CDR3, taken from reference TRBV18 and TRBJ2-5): NAGVMQNPRHLVRRRGQEARLRCSPMKGHSHVYWYRQLPEEGLKFMVYLQKENIIDESGMPKERFSAEFPKEGPSILRIQQVVRGDSAAYFCASSPTTSGGRKTQYFGPGTRLLVL.

The CDR3 is CSVEGGTGINEKLFF. In nucleotides, the CDR3 is TGCAGCGTTGAAGGAGGGACAGGGATTAATGAAAAACTGTTTTTT. The rearrangement links TRBV29-1 to TRBJ1-4, with 9 bases lining up with TRBD1. Per germline, CDR1 SQVTM and CDR2 ANQGSEA. The trim removed 1 base at V and 4 bases at J, leaving 4 bases unmatched. This CDR3 region has 15 residues.

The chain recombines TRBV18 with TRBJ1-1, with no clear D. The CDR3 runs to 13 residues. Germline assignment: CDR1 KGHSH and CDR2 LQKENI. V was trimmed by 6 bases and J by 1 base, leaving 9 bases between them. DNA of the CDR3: TGTGCCAGCTCTCCCCATCCGAACACTGAAGCTTTCTTT. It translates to CASSPHPNTEAFF.

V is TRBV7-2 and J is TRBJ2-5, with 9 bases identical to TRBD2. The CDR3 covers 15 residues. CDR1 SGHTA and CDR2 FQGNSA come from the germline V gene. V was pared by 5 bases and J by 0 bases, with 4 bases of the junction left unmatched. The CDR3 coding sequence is TGTGCCAGCAGCGGGCTAGCGGGGAACCAAGAGACCCAGTACTTC. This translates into CASSGLAGNQETQYF. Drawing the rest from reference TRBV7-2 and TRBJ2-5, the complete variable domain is GAGVSQSPSNKVTEKGKDVELRCDPISGHTALYWYRQSLGQGLEFLIYFQGNSAPDKSGLPSDRFSAERTGGSVSTLTIQRTQQEDSAVYLCASSGLAGNQETQYFGPGTRLLVL.

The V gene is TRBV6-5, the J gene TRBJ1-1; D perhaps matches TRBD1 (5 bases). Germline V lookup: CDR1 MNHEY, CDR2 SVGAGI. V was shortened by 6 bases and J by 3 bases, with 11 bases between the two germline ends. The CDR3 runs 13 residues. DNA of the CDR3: TGTGCCAGCAGACCCGGGGGGGACACTGAAGCTTTCTTT. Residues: CASRPGGDTEAFF.

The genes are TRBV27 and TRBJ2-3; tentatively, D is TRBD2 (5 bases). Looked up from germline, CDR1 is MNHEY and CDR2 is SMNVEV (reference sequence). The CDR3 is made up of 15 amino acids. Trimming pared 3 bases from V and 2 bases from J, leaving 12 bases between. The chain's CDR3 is CASSLEAELTDTQYF. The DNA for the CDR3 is TGTGCCAGCAGTTTGGAAGCGGAGCTCACAGATACGCAGTATTTT.

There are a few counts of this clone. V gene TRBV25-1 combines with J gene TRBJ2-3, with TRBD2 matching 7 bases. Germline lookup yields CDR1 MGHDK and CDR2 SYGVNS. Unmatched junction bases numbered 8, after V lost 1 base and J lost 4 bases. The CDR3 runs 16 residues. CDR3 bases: TGTGCCAGCAGTGAATTCGGCGCGGGGGTTTCAGATACGCAGTATTTT. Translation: CASSEFGAGVSDTQYF.

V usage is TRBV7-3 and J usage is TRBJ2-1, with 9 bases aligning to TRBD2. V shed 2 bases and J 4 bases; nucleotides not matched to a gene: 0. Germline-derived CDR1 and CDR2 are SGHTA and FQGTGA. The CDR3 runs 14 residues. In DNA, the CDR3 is TGTGCCAGCAGCTTAGCGGGGGGGTACAATGAGCAGTTCTTC. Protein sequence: CASSLAGGYNEQFF.

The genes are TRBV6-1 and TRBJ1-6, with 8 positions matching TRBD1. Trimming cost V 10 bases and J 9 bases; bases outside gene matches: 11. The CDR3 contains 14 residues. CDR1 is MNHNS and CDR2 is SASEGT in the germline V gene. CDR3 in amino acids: CATCYGQGISPLHF. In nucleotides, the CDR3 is TGTGCCACCTGCTATGGACAGGGCATTTCACCCCTCCACTTT.

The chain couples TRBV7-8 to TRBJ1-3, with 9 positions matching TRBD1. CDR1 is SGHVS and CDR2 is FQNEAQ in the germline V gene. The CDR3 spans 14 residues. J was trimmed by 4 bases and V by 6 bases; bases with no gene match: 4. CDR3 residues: CASRGDRAGNTIYF. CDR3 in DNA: TGTGCCAGCAGGGGGGACAGGGCAGGAAACACCATATATTTT. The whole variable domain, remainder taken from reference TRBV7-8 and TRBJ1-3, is GAGVSQSPRYKVAKRGQDVALRCDPISGHVSLFWYQQALGQGPEFLTYFQNEAQLDKSGLPSDRFFAERPEGSVSTLKIQRTQQEDSAVYLCASRGDRAGNTIYFGEGSWLTVV.

The DNA for the CDR3 is TGTGCCAGCAGCCAAGATTTCGGACTAGCGGGGGGTTGGGAGACCCAGTACTTC. Amino acids: CASSQDFGLAGGWETQYF. The rearrangement joins TRBV14 to TRBJ2-5; 14 positions match TRBD2. This CDR3 is built from 18 residues. Germline V CDR1 and CDR2: SGHDN, FVKESK. V trimming: 0 bases; J trimming: 5 bases; junction bases outside the gene matches: 8.